This TCR beta chain was identified in a study of human CD8 memory T cell subsets. The CDR3 totals 13 residues. In germline, CDR1 is GTSNPN, CDR2 SVGIG (reference sequence). Production of TCR beta libraries used UMI-labeled 5' RACE as the method. TCRdb re-called the 5' RACE reads and shows each CDR3 protein once, DNA omitted. Here the sample table reports thousands of distinct CDR3 sequences. It was from duplicate vials of around 150,000 sorted CD8+ T cells per subset that RNA came. Sample: CD8+ T cells from PBMCs. This clonotype was sampled from a human donor in good health. The chain has TRBV30 and TRBJ2-2; TCRdb reports TRBD2, a call that lacks DNA to check it against. The CDR3 region is CAWSVMASGELFF. The full variable domain, in which reference TRBV30 and TRBJ2-2 provide the parts outside the CDR3, is SQTIHQWPATLVQPVGSPLSLECTVEGTSNPNLYWYRQAAGRGLQLLFYSVGIGQISSEVPQNLSASRPQDRQFILSSKKLLLSDSGFYLCAWSVMASGELFFGEGSRLTVL.